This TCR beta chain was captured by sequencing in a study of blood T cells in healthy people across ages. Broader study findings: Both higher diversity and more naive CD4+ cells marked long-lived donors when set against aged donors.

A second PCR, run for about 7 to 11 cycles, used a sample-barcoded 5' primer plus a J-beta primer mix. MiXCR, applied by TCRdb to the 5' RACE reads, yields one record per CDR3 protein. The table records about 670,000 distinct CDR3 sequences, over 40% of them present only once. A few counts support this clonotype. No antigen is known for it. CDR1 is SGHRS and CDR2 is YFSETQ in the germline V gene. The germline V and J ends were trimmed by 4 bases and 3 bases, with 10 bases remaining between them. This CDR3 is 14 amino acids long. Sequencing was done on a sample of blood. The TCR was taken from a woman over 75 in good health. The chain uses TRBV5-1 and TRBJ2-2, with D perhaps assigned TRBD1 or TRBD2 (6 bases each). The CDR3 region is CASSGGPDTGELFF. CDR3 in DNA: TGCGCCAGCAGCGGGGGGCCCGACACCGGGGAGCTGTTTTTT.